This note documents a single TCR beta chain sequence. Regarding time point: pre-reinfection, 55 to 20 weeks before reinfection detection. The sorted cells went straight to TCR sequencing with no prior in vitro expansion. This CDR3 has 15 residues. Trimming took 0 bases from V and 0 from J, leaving 7 bases between them. Germline V gene sequence: CDR1 MNHEY, CDR2 SVGAGI. The sample is drawn from a study of memory CD8 T cells in hepatitis C reinfection. The protocol was immunoSEQ multiplex PCR, while the TCRdb copy is restricted to in-frame clones and leaves out a portion. The table shows 40,000 to 60,000 clones, with roughly 90% occurring only once.

J is TRBJ2-3 and V is TRBV6-5; D possibly corresponds to TRBD2 (5 bases). The clonotype was recovered from a man between 18 and 29 years old with hepatitis C virus infection. Sequencing was performed on naive CD8+ T cells sorted from blood. In DNA, the CDR3 is TGTGCCAGCAGTTACTCGGAGGATAGCACAGATACGCAGTATTTT. This translates into CASSYSEDSTDTQYF.